These T cell receptor beta chains were read from a single sample in a study of blood T cells in healthy people across ages. TCRdb analysed the 5' RACE reads with MiXCR anew, one entry per CDR3 protein. In the table there are 600,000 to 1,000,000 distinct CDR3 sequences, 58% of which are singletons. The sample was blood. These receptors were obtained from a man under 40 in good health. Each CDR3 is given with its conserved first and last residue. Fields, in order: J gene, D gene, V gene, clone size, CDR3 DNA, CDR3 protein. The D gene is left open where the match is weak. Size tells how often a clone was seen (once, few, many) or the class of an expanded clone, and some rows leave it out.

J gene: TRBJ1-1
D gene: .
V gene: TRBV11-1
clone size: .
CDR3 DNA: TGTGCCAGCAGCCTACAGGGAGTGGTATACGGCACTGAAGCTTTCTTT
CDR3 protein: CASSLQGVVYGTEAFF

J gene: TRBJ1-1
D gene: .
V gene: TRBV7-9
clone size: .
CDR3 DNA: TGTGCCAGCAGCCCCATTGTAATGTACACTGAAGCTTTCTTT
CDR3 protein: CASSPIVMYTEAFF

J gene: TRBJ1-2
D gene: .
V gene: TRBV15
clone size: .
CDR3 DNA: TGTGCCACGGGAGGGGGGGTCAACGGCTACACCTTC
CDR3 protein: CATGGGVNGYTF

J gene: TRBJ2-5
D gene: TRBD2
V gene: TRBV15
clone size: .
CDR3 DNA: TGTGCCACCAGCACCCGGGGAGGGGAAGAGACCCAGTACTTC
CDR3 protein: CATSTRGGEETQYF

J gene: TRBJ1-4
D gene: TRBD1
V gene: TRBV7-9
clone size: .
CDR3 DNA: TGTGCCAGCGCTAGGGACAGAGCAATCGAAAAACTGTTTTTT
CDR3 protein: CASARDRAIEKLFF

J gene: TRBJ1-2
D gene: .
V gene: TRBV5-1
clone size: .
CDR3 DNA: TGCGCCAGCAGCGGCGGGTTCTTCTCGGCTAACTATGGCTACACCTTC
CDR3 protein: CASSGGFFSANYGYTF

J gene: TRBJ2-1
D gene: .
V gene: TRBV7-2
clone size: .
CDR3 DNA: TGTGCCACCGGACGTCAGCGACTGACCCGCGATGAGCAGTTCTTC
CDR3 protein: CATGRQRLTRDEQFF

J gene: TRBJ2-5
D gene: .
V gene: TRBV25-1
clone size: few
CDR3 DNA: TGTGCCAGCAGTGAATCATCTCCGGGACCTCAAACGACCCAGTACTTC
CDR3 protein: CASSESSPGPQTTQYF

J gene: TRBJ2-1
D gene: TRBD2
V gene: TRBV15
clone size: .
CDR3 DNA: TGTGCCACCAGCAGAGAGATCGGGACTAGCGGAGTAGGGTCCAATGAGCAGTTCTTC
CDR3 protein: CATSREIGTSGVGSNEQFF

J gene: TRBJ2-7
D gene: .
V gene: TRBV3-1
clone size: .
CDR3 DNA: TGTGCCAGCAGCCTAGGCTTTGGGACGACCTCGTTTACCGAGCAGTACTTC
CDR3 protein: CASSLGFGTTSFTEQYF

J gene: TRBJ2-3
D gene: .
V gene: TRBV20-1
clone size: once
CDR3 DNA: TGCAGTGCTAGTGTCTCGGGGGTGTCAGATACGCAGTATTTT
CDR3 protein: CSASVSGVSDTQYF

J gene: TRBJ2-3
D gene: .
V gene: TRBV5-1
clone size: .
CDR3 DNA: TGCGCCAGCAGCGAGCCCACAGATACGCAGTATTTT
CDR3 protein: CASSEPTDTQYF

J gene: TRBJ2-5
D gene: .
V gene: TRBV7-8
clone size: .
CDR3 DNA: TGTGCCAGCAGCTTAAGTCCGGGTGCGGGGCGGGCCCAGTACTTC
CDR3 protein: CASSLSPGAGRAQYF

J gene: TRBJ2-1
D gene: TRBD2
V gene: TRBV5-5
clone size: .
CDR3 DNA: TGTGCCAGCAGCTTGATGATAGCGGGATACAATGAGCAGTTCTTC
CDR3 protein: CASSLMIAGYNEQFF

J gene: TRBJ2-7
D gene: TRBD2
V gene: TRBV6-1
clone size: .
CDR3 DNA: TGTGCCAGCAGTAACCTAGCGGGAGTTATTTCCGAGCAGTACTTC
CDR3 protein: CASSNLAGVISEQYF